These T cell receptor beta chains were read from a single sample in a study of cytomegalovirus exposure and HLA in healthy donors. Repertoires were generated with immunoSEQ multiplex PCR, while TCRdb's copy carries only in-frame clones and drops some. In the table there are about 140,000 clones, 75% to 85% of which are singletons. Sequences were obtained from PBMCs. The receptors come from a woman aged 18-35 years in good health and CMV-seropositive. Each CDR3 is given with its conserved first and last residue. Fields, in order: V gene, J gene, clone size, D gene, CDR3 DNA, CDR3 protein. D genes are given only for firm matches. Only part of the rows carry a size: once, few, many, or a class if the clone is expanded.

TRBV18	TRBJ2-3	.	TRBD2	TGTGCCAGCTCACCCCTAGCGGGGGGCGTCGCAGATACGCAGTATTTT	CASSPLAGGVADTQYF
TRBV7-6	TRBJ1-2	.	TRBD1	TGTGCCAGCAGCTTAGTGGAGGGCGACAGGGCGGGCTACACCTTC	CASSLVEGDRAGYTF
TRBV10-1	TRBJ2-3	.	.	TGCGCCAGCAGTGACGGGGGAATCACAGATACGCAGTATTTT	CASSDGGITDTQYF
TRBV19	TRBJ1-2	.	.	TGTGCCAGTAGTATTCAGGTTGACTATGGCTACACCTTC	CASSIQVDYGYTF
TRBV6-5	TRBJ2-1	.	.	TGTGCCAGCACGGCACCGGGACTGGGCTACAATGAGCAGTTCTTC	CASTAPGLGYNEQFF
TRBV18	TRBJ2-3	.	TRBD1	TGTGCCAGCTCACCACGTCCGACAGGGGGCACAGATACGCAGTATTTT	CASSPRPTGGTDTQYF
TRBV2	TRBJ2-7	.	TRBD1	TGTGCCAGTAGGGACAGGTGGTACGAGGGGCAGTACTTC	CASRDRWYEGQYF
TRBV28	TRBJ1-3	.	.	TGTGCCAGCTTTAATGGAAACACCATATATTTT	CASFNGNTIYF
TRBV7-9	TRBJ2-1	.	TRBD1	TGTGCCAGCAGCCCGACACCGGGACAGTCATACAATGAGCAGTTCTTC	CASSPTPGQSYNEQFF
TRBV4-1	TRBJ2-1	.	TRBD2	TGCGCCAGCAGCCAAAGAAGTTTTTCTAGCGGGGAGAGCTCCTACAATGAGCAGTTCTTC	CASSQRSFSSGESSYNEQFF
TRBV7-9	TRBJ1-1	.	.	TGTGCCAGCAGCATTCAGAACACTGAAGCTTTCTTT	CASSIQNTEAFF
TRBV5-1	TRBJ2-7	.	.	TGCGCCAGCAGCTTGCAGGGGACGCGGTCCAACGAGCAGTACTTC	CASSLQGTRSNEQYF
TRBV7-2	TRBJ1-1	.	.	TGTGCCAGCAGCCCCCGGGGGGGCCGGCACACTGAAGCTTTCTTT	CASSPRGGRHTEAFF
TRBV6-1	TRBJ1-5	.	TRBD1	TGTGCCAGCAGTGATCTGGACAGGGAAAGCAATCAGCCCCAGCATTTT	CASSDLDRESNQPQHF
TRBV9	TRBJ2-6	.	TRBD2	TGTGCCAGCAGAAAAGCGGGGCCCTCTGGGGCCAACGTCCTGACTTTC	CASRKAGPSGANVLTF
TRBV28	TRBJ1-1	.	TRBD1	TGTGCCAGCAGAACTGGACAGGGCACTGAAGCTTTCTTT	CASRTGQGTEAFF
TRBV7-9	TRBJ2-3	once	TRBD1	TGTGCCAGCAGCTATAGGACCCATAGGACAGGCCTCACAGATACGCAGTATTTT	CASSYRTHRTGLTDTQYF
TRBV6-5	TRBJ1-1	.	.	TGTGCCAGCAGACGCTTGGGGAGCGGGGACACTGAAGCTTTCTTT	CASRRLGSGDTEAFF
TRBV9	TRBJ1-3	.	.	TGTGCCACCCCTGAATGGCTGCCCTCTGGAAACACCATATATTTT	CATPEWLPSGNTIYF
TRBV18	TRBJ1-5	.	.	TGTGCCAGCTCACAGGACAGAAATCAGCCCCAGCATTTT	CASSQDRNQPQHF
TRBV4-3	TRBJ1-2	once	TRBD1	TGCGCCAGCAGCCGAGCGGGACAGGGGCTGTATGTCTACACCTTC	CASSRAGQGLYVYTF
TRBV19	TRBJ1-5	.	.	TGTGCCAGTAGTCTGGACAAAAATCAGCCCCAGCATTTT	CASSLDKNQPQHF
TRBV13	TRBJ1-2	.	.	TGTGCCAGCAGCTTAGTCCTGAAGCCATATGGCTACACCTTC	CASSLVLKPYGYTF
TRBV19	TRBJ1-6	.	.	TGTGCCAGTAGTGGAAACAGACAAGTCCAGAGCTCCTATAATTCACCCCTCCACTTT	CASSGNRQVQSSYNSPLHF
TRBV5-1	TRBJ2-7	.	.	TGCGCCAGCAGCTTGACCCCTCCCCCGGGGAACGACTACGAGCAGTACTTC	CASSLTPPPGNDYEQYF
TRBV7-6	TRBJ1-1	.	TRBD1	TGTGCCAGCAGCGTGGGACAGGGGCTAACGAACACTGAAGCTTTCTTT	CASSVGQGLTNTEAFF
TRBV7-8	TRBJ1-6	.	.	TGTGCCAGCAGCTTAGCGAGGGGGGGGAGCTCCTATAATTCACCCCTCCACTTT	CASSLARGGSSYNSPLHF
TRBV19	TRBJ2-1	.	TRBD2	TGTGCCAGTAGTATAACCCCCCGGCTTAGCGGGGATGAGCAGTTCTTC	CASSITPRLSGDEQFF
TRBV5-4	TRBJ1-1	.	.	TGTGCCAGCAGCGTAGACAGGAGCACTGAAGCTTTCTTT	CASSVDRSTEAFF
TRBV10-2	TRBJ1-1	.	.	TGCGCCAGCAGCCTCATAGGGGGGGCGTCGAACACTGAAGCTTTCTTT	CASSLIGGASNTEAFF
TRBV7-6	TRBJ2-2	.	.	TGTGCCAGCAGCACCCGAACGACAGGAACCGGGGAGCTGTTTTTT	CASSTRTTGTGELFF
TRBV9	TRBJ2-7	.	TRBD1	TGTGCCAGCAGCGAATCCGGGACAGCCTACGAGCAGTACTTC	CASSESGTAYEQYF
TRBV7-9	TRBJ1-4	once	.	TGTGCCAGCAGCTTCCAAGGGGGTTCAACCAATGAAAAACTGTTTTTT	CASSFQGGSTNEKLFF
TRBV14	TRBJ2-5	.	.	TGTGCCAGCAGCCCCCGGGACTCCTACCCGGGGGAGACCCAGTACTTC	CASSPRDSYPGETQYF
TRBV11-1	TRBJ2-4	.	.	TGTGCCAGCAGCTCCAACCGACTAGCCAAAAACATTCAGTACTTC	CASSSNRLAKNIQYF
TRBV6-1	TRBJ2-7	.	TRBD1	TGTGCCAGCAGTTTACAGGGGGCCCAGGACGAGCAGTACTTC	CASSLQGAQDEQYF
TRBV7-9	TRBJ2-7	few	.	TGTGCCAGCAGCTTAGCGTTACAGGCATCCGAGCAGTACTTC	CASSLALQASEQYF
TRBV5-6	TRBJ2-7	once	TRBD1	TGTGCCAGCAGCGGGACCGGGACAGAGTACGAGCAGTACTTC	CASSGTGTEYEQYF
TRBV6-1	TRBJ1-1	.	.	TGTGCCAGCAGTGAAGAAGTTTCAGGGGCCACTGAAGCTTTCTTT	CASSEEVSGATEAFF
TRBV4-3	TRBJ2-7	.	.	TGCGCCAGCAGCCTGACACATGGTTACGAGCAGTACTTC	CASSLTHGYEQYF
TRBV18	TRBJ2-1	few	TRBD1	TGTGCCAGCTCACCGTTGACAGGGAACCTCGAGCAGTTCTTC	CASSPLTGNLEQFF
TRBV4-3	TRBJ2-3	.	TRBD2	TGCGCCAGCAGCCAAGAGAGCGGGGGGATCACAGATACGCAGTATTTT	CASSQESGGITDTQYF
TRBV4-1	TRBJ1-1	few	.	TGCGCCAGCAGCCAAGAAGGACAGTTGGAAGCTTTCTTT	CASSQEGQLEAFF
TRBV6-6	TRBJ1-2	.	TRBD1	TGTGCCAGCAGTTATGGGACAGGGTTGGCTGGCTACACCTTC	CASSYGTGLAGYTF
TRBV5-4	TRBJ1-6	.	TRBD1	TGTGCCAGCAGCCCGACAGGGGGCAATTCACCCCTCCACTTT	CASSPTGGNSPLHF
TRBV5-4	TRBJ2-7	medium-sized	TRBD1	TGTGCCAGCAGCTTTACCCGGGGACAGGGTAACGAGCAGTACTTC	CASSFTRGQGNEQYF
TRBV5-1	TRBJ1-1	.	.	TGCGCCAGCAGCTTGGACCATAGGGGCAACACTGAAGCTTTCTTT	CASSLDHRGNTEAFF
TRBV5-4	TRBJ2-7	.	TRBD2	TGTGCCAGCAGCCTCCCCGGGGGGGGCGACGAGCAGTACTTC	CASSLPGGGDEQYF